This entry features one T cell receptor beta chain sequence. Its antigen remains unidentified. A read error may account for a junction end that differs from germline. The library came from three nested PCR rounds adapted from ARM-PCR protocols. Via MiXCR, TCRdb re-called the multiplex PCR reads, giving one row per CDR3 protein. The profile shows about 86,000 distinct CDR3 sequences, around 80% of them singletons. This CDR3 spans 13 amino acids. Germline CDR1 SQVTM, CDR2 ANQGSEA. This sample was taken from a study of tumor and adjacent non-tumor tissue in lung cancer. In the study overall: Patients comprised approximately eleven adenocarcinoma, 2 squamous cell carcinoma and 1 small cell lung cancer. Aged roughly 30 to 76 years, patients included 10 men and roughly 5 women with stage I to III disease. Each sample yielded 3.5 million to 4.5 million productive TCRbeta reads on average.

Overall study findings and caveats: Compared with tumor, normal lung showed significantly lower TCR diversity.

RNA was extracted from bulk tissue without any cell sorting. Distant lung tissue was collected more than 3 cm away from the tumor edge. V usage is TRBV29-1 and J usage is TRBJ1-5, with D possibly being TRBD1 (6 bases). The TCR was taken from a woman in her 50s with non-small cell lung cancer. Sequencing was done on a sample of distant non-tumor lung tissue. The CDR3 here is CSAISWGGQPQHF. DNA of the CDR3: TGCAGCGCCATCTCATGGGGGGGGCAGCCCCAGCATTTC.